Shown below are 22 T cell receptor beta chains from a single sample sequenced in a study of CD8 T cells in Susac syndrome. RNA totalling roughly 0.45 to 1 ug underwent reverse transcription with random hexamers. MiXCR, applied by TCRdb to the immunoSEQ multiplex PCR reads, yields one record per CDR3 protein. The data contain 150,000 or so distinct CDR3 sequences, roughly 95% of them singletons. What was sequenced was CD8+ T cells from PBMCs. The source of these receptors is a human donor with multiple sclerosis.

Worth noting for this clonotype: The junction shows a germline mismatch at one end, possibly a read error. In nucleotides, the CDR3 is TGTGCCAGCAGTTTTACCTCGCCGGGACAGACCCTCTTC. Translation: CASSFTSPGQTLF. This chain uses TRBV27 with TRBJ2-1; 7 bases agree with TRBD1. The CDR3 totals 13 residues. Looked up from germline, CDR1 is MNHEY and CDR2 is SMNVEV (reference sequence).

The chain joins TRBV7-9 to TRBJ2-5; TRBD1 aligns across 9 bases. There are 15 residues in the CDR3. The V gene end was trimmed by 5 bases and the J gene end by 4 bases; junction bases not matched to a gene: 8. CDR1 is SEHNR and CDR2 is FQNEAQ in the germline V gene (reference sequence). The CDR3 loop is CASSPWTGDGETQYF. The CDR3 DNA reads TGTGCCAGCAGCCCATGGACAGGGGACGGAGAGACCCAGTACTTC.

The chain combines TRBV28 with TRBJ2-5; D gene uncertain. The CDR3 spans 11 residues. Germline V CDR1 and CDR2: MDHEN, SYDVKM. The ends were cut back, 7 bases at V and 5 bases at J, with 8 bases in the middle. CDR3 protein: CASTDGETQYF. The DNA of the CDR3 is TGTGCCAGCACCGACGGGGAGACCCAGTACTTC.

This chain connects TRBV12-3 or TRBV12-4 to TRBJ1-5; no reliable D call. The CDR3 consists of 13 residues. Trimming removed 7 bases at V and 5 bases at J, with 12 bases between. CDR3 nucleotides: TGTGCCAGCAAATTATCCAGTGATCAGCCCCAGCATTTT. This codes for CASKLSSDQPQHF.

CDR3 region: CASSPDGTGAYNEQFF. The CDR3 region has the DNA TGCGCCAGCAGCCCAGACGGGACAGGGGCGTACAATGAGCAGTTCTTC. The V gene is TRBV4-1, the J gene TRBJ2-1; 10 nucleotides match TRBD1. Looked up from germline, CDR1 is MGHRA and CDR2 is YSYEKL. This CDR3 comprises 16 residues. Unmatched junction bases numbered 7, after V lost 4 bases and J lost 4 bases.

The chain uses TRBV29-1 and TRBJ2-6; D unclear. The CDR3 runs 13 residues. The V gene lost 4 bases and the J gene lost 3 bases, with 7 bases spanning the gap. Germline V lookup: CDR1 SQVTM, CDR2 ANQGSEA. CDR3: CSVGEYGANVLTF. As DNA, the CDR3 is TGCAGCGTTGGGGAATATGGGGCCAACGTCCTGACTTTC.

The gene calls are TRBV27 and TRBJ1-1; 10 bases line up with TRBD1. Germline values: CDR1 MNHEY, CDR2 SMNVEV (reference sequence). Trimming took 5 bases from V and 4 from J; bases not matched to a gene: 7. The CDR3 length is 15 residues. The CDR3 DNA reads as TGTGCCAGCAGTCCTCGACAGGGGGCCAGCACTGAAGCTTTCTTT. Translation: CASSPRQGASTEAFF.

CDR3: CASSYVGGTDTQYF. As DNA, the CDR3 is TGTGCCAGCAGCTACGTAGGGGGCACAGATACGCAGTATTTT. The chain links TRBV7-2 to TRBJ2-3, with D possibly TRBD1 on 5 matching bases. CDR3 length equals 14 residues. Between the trimmed V and J ends, which lost 4 bases and 1 base, there was a span of 9 bases. Germline CDR1 and CDR2: SGHTA and FQGNSA.

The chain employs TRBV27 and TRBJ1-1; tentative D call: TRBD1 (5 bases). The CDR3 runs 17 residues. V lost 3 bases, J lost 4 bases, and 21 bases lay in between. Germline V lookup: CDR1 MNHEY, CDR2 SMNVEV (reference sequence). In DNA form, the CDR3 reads TGTGCCAGCAGTTTGACTTCAGGGCGGGAGAAGGGCACTGAAGCTTTCTTT. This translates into CASSLTSGREKGTEAFF.

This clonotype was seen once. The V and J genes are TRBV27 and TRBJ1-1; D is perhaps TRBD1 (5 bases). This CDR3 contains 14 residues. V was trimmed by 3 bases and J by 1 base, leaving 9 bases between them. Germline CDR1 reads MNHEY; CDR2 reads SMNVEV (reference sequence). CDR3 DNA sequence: TGTGCCAGCAGTTTCTGGCAGGGGAACACTGAAGCTTTCTTT. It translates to CASSFWQGNTEAFF.

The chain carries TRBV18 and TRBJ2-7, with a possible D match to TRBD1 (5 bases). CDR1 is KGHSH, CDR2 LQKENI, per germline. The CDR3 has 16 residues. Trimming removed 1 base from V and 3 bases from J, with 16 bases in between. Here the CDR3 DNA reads TGTGCCAGCTCACCACGAGATCAGGGTTCCTTCTACGAGCAGTACGTC. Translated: CASSPRDQGSFYEQYV.

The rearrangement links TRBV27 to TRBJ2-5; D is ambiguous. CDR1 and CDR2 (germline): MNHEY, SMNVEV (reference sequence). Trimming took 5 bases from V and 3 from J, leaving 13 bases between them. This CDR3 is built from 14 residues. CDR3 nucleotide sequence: TGTGCCAGCAGTCCCGAGTCCCGCGAAGAGACCCAGTACTTC. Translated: CASSPESREETQYF.

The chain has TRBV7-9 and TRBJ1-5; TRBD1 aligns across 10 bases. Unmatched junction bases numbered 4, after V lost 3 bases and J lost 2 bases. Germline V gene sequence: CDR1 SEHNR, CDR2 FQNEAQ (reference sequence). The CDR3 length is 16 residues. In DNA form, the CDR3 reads TGTGCCAGCAGCTTGACAGGGGGCGTTGGCAATCAGCCCCAGCATTTT. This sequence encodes CASSLTGGVGNQPQHF.

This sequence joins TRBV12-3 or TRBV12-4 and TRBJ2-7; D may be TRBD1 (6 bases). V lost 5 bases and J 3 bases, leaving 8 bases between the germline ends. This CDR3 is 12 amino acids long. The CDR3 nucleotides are TGTGCCAGCAGTCAGGACAGCTACGAGCAGTACGTC. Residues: CASSQDSYEQYV.

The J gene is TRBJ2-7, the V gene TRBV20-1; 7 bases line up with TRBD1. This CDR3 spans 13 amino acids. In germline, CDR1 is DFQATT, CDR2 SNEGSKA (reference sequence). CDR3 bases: TGCACAAGATCCACGACAGGGCCATACGAGCAGTACGTC. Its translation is CTRSTTGPYEQYV.

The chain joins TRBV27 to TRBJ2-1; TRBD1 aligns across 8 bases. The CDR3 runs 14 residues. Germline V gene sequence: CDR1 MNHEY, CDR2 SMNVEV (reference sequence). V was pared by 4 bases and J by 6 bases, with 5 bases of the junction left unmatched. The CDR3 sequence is CASSSGTGFNEQFF. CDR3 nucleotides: TGTGCCAGCAGTTCCGGGACAGGCTTCAATGAGCAGTTCTTC.

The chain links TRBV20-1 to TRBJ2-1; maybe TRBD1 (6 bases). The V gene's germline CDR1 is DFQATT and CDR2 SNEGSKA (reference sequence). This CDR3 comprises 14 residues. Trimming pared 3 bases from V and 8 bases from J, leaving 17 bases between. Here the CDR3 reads CSASSLDRRDEQFF. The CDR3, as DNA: TGCAGTGCTAGTTCCCTGGACAGACGGGATGAGCAGTTCTTC.

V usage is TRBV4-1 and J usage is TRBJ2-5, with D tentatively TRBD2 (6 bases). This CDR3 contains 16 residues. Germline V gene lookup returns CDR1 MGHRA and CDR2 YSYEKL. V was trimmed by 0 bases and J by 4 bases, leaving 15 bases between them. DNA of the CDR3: TGCGCCAGCAGCCAAGATGGGGGGATATCCCCAGAGACCCAGTACTTC. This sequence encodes CASSQDGGISPETQYF.

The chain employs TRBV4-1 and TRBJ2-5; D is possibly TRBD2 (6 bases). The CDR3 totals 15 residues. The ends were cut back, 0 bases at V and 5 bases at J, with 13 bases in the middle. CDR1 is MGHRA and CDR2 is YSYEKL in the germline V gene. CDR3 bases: TGCGCCAGCAGCCAAGAAGGAGGGCTGGTGGAGACCCAGTACTTC. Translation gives CASSQEGGLVETQYF.

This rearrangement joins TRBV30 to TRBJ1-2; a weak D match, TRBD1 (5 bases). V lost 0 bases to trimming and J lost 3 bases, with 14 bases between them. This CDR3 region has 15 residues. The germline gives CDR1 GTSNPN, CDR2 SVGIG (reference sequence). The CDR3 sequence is CAWSVVSGGDYGYTF. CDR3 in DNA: TGTGCCTGGAGTGTTGTTTCCGGGGGGGACTATGGCTACACCTTC.

The CDR3 loop reads CASSLGLGHTYEQYF. For the CDR3, the DNA is TGTGCCAGTAGTCTCGGGTTGGGGCATACCTACGAGCAGTACTTC. This chain links TRBV19 with TRBJ2-7; tentative D call: TRBD1 (5 bases). Germline CDR1 reads LNHDA; CDR2 reads SQIVND (reference sequence). This CDR3 region has 15 residues. Trimming pared 5 bases from V and 2 bases from J, leaving 16 bases between.

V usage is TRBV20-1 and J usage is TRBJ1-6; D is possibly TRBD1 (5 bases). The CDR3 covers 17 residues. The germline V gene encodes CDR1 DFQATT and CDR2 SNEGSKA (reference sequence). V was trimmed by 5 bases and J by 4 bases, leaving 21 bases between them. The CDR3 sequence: CSARPFLVQDYNSPLHF. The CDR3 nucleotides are TGCAGTGCTCGACCTTTCCTAGTACAGGATTATAATTCACCCCTCCACTTT.